A selection of T cell receptor beta chains follows, all from one sample in a study of T cell repertoires in cytomegalovirus infection. Each CDR3 protein gets one entry after TCRdb re-called the reads with MiXCR. The sample shows fewer than 150,000 distinct CDR3 sequences, about 33% of them seen only once. The antigens these receptors bind are not known. The sequencing here drew on CD8+ T cells from cultured PBMCs, taken from culture after CMV antigen stimulation. Receptors were obtained from a human donor in good health (CMV status not recorded). Some clones in this sample may be carry-over from other donors' samples. The CDR3 runs from the conserved cysteine through the conserved F or W.

v_call	j_call	cdr3_aa
TRBV7-2	TRBJ2-3	CASSLELRSTDTQYF
TRBV7-4	TRBJ1-1	CASSLLAGLNTEAFF
TRBV6-6	TRBJ2-2	CASSGPGQVDTGELFF
TRBV5-4	TRBJ1-5	CASSLNGQAVEPQHF
TRBV6-6	TRBJ2-5	CATHRPTTDRREETQYF
TRBV20-1	TRBJ1-1	CSARWRGLQNTEAFF
TRBV10-3	TRBJ2-5	CAIRGYEETQYF
TRBV28	TRBJ2-5	CASRTSEKGETQYF
TRBV7-9	TRBJ2-5	CASSSRDRSQETQYF
TRBV7-9	TRBJ1-1	CASSLAPQLALNTEAFF
TRBV4-1	TRBJ2-7	CASSTVGGRYEQYF
TRBV28	TRBJ2-1	CASSLGQGALGYNEQFF
TRBV7-6	TRBJ2-1	CASSLQSSGGAYNEQFF
TRBV6-1	TRBJ2-7	CASWDSLYEQYF
TRBV4-1	TRBJ2-1	CASSQAAGTFNEQFF
TRBV7-9	TRBJ2-5	CASSLDAGPAGPTQYF
TRBV3-1	TRBJ1-5	CASSQSGKSNQPQHF
TRBV12-3/TRBV12-4	TRBJ2-6	CASSSWDRVVSGANVLTF
TRBV9	TRBJ1-2	CASSLTGTASGYTF
TRBV7-9	TRBJ1-2	CASSPPTGEIDYGYTF
TRBV7-6	TRBJ2-7	CASSLGDVYEQYF
TRBV5-1	TRBJ2-7	CASSLEWGYYEQYF
TRBV4-1	TRBJ1-6	CASSHGRRESSYNSPLHF
TRBV6-5	TRBJ1-1	CASSYSRLGLSEAFF
TRBV6-8	TRBJ2-1	CASSYFDAGADGEQFF
TRBV6-2/TRBV6-3	TRBJ1-5	CASSLPQGIGNSNQPQHF
TRBV5-1	TRBJ1-5	CASSPGTGVGNQPQHF
TRBV4-1	TRBJ2-7	CASSQGSDRVTYEQYF
TRBV19	TRBJ1-1	CASRTGGNTEAFF